A single T cell receptor (beta chain) is shown here with its context. The table came from immunoSEQ multiplex PCR; TCRdb's copy has only in-frame clones and leaves some out. The top ten clones hold around 0.067% of a sample with roughly 500,000 clones, approximately 95% of them seen once. This record comes from a study of shared clonotypes between healthy human individuals. The clonotype was recovered from a woman under 40 in good health. Material for sequencing was naive CD4+ T cells sorted from blood. Specified subset: CD45RA+ positively selected.

The CDR3 reads CASAGVSEQYF. The CDR3 DNA reads TGTGCCAGCGCCGGGGTTTCCGAGCAGTACTTC. V and J are TRBV5-6 and TRBJ2-7; D is possibly TRBD2 (5 bases). Deletions cut 7 bases from V and 6 bases from J, with 11 bases between. From germline, CDR1 is SGHDT and CDR2 YYEEEE. The CDR3 is 11 amino acids.